A single TCR beta chain is shown here with its context. These data belong to a study of blood T cells in healthy people across ages. The CDR3 is 15 amino acids. Germline CDR1 reads MNHEY; CDR2 reads SVGEGT. J was trimmed by 5 bases and V by 2 bases; bases with no gene match: 3. A second PCR, run for 7 to 11 cycles, used a sample-barcoded 5' primer plus a J-beta primer mix. TCRdb reprocessed the 5' RACE reads with MiXCR, giving one entry per CDR3 protein. The sample contains about 690,000 distinct CDR3 sequences, about 43% of which appear only once. The chain is built from TRBV6-2 or TRBV6-3 and TRBJ1-6, with TRBD1 matching 7 bases. The sequence was obtained from a man older than 75 in good health. Sequenced: blood. CDR3 sequence (DNA): TGTGCCAGCAGTTACGGGACAGCCAATAATTCACCCCTCCACTTT. This encodes CASSYGTANNSPLHF.